This entry is about one TCR beta chain. Its recognized antigen is unknown. No base qualities exist here, and no much larger clone lies one base off it. This sample also contains other DNA sequences that code for the same CDR3. The CDR3 covers 14 residues, taking in both the cysteine and the phenylalanine. Just the 42-base CDR3 DNA is kept, in frame starting at base 1. Between the V and J ends, shortened by 0 bases and 2 bases respectively, the junction contains 3 bases. CDR1 and CDR2, looked up from the germline V gene, are SGHRS and YFSETQ. This entry belongs to a study of blood T cell repertoires in COVID-19 (TCRdb year 2020). In the study overall: Collaborator samples came from the United States, Italy and Spain and covered acute and convalescent phases of COVID-19. The prospective study material was composed of cDNA or gDNA derived from T cells, B-cell-depleted T cells, or PBMCs. Deeply sampled blood TCRbeta repertoires from subjects exposed to, actively infected with, or recovered from COVID-19 were included in the dataset. The repertoires were released in a freely available public database meant as a resource for research on the immune response to SARS-CoV-2. Samples came from the ongoing ImmuneRACE study (first 160 participants) plus 1,254 subjects from 6 global collaborators. Nearly every sample came with metadata listing a de-identified subject ID, COVID-19 status, age in years and sex. Where available, HLA class I and class II types were obtained from metadata supplied by the sample provider rather than from assay-based typing. The full study reports these points: How much clinical and demographic metadata was included differed by source and by participant, and the metadata was provided uncurated.

Participants in the prospective study were aged about 18 to 100 years, lived in about two dozen United States geographic areas, and enrolled through a virtual design. In the prospective study, participants were assigned to cohorts based on the clinical history participants reported in a screening survey and a study questionnaire. Recovered participants in ImmuneRACE Cohort 3 were defined by two consecutive negative NP/OP PCR tests, clearance by a healthcare professional, or resolution of symptoms. Each participant in the prospective study had whole blood, serum and a nasopharyngeal or oropharyngeal swab collected by mobile phlebotomists. Over a roughly two-month period, participants in the prospective study had the option of providing additional blood draws and questionnaires. Prospective study blood samples were shipped either frozen or at room temperature before DNA extraction. TCRbeta CDR3 regions were amplified from genomic DNA using the immunoSEQ Assay, a bias-controlled multiplex PCR. The original pipeline was this. Within the assay, amplification of reference gene primers was used to estimate how many nucleated cells each sample contained. To quantify the absolute abundance of each unique TCRbeta CDR3 rearrangement, sequence reads were collapsed and filtered. For each sample, productive Simpson clonality was calculated by taking the square root of Simpson's diversity index across productive rearrangements. The table comes from immuneACCESS by way of TCRdb, which keeps in-frame sequences with V and J called. Part of the clones is missing from these tables; in studies checked, under half for an unresolved V gene and the rest for unknown reasons. V and J calls plus clone size are reproduced from that table; the DNA served to infer D and trimming. For this sample the table gives around 300,000 clones, of which around 87% were detected only once. 2% to 3% of the sample belongs to the ten largest clones.

The sequence links TRBV5-1 to TRBJ2-6; no D gene can be assigned with confidence. This sequence originates from a woman under 30 who had recovered from COVID-19. Sequences were obtained from PBMCs or T cells enriched from blood (not recorded which). The CDR3 region: CASSLATGANVLTF. The nucleotide sequence reads as follows: TGCGCCAGCAGCTTGGCTACTGGGGCCAACGTCCTGACTTTC.